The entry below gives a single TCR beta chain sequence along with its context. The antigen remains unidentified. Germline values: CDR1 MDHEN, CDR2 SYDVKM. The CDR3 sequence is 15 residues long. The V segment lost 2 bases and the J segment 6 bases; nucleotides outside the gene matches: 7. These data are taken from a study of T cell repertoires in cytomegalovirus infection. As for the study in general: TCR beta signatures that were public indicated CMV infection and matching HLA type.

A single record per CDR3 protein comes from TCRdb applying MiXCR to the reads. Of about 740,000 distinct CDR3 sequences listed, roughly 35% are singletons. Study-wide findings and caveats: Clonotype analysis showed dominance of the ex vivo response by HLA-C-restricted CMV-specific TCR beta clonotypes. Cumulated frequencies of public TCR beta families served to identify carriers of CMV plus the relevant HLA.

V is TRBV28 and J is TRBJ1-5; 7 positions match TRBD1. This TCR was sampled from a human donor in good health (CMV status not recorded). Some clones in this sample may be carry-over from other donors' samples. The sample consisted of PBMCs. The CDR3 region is CASSLNRGGGQPQHF. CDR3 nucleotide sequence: TGTGCCAGCAGTTTAAACAGGGGAGGGGGTCAGCCCCAGCATTTT.